This passage covers 13 T cell receptor beta chains from one sample sequenced in a study of T cells in tumors after PD-1 blockade. Generated by immunoSEQ multiplex PCR, the TCRdb table keeps only in-frame clones and is missing some. The repertoire consists of about 35,000 clones, with around four fifths occurring once and the leading ten covering around 40%. The input for sequencing was PBMCs, taken before anti-PD-1 treatment. The receptors here all came from a human donor with basal cell carcinoma.

The chain uses TRBV7-9 and TRBJ2-7, with TRBD1 as a possible D gene (6 bases). The V and J ends lost 5 bases and 1 base respectively, with 9 bases between them. Germline loops: CDR1 SEHNR, CDR2 FQNEAQ (reference sequence). The CDR3 is 13 amino acids. The CDR3 region has the DNA TGTGCCAGCAGCCCTAGGGGGTCCTACGAGCAGTACTTC. Residues: CASSPRGSYEQYF.

This chain joins TRBV11-3 and TRBJ2-1; the match to TRBD1 covers 7 bases. From germline, CDR1 is SGHNT and CDR2 YENEEA. This CDR3 spans 16 amino acids. Unmatched junction bases numbered 8, after V lost 6 bases and J lost 0 bases. CDR3 loop: CASRPPGQSSYNEQFF. Written as DNA, the CDR3 is TGTGCCAGCAGGCCCCCGGGACAGAGCTCCTACAATGAGCAGTTCTTC.

CDR3 residues: CASSVGGERGQPQHF. The CDR3, as DNA: TGTGCCAGCAGCGTAGGTGGAGAGAGGGGTCAGCCCCAGCATTTT. The genes are TRBV9 and TRBJ1-5, with D possibly being TRBD1 (5 bases). V was cut by 0 bases and J by 6 bases, with 13 bases left in between. This CDR3 is 15 amino acids long. The germline V gene encodes CDR1 SGDLS and CDR2 YYNGEE.

The rearrangement joins TRBV9 to TRBJ2-7; D gene uncertain. V shed 2 bases and J shed 4 bases, with 7 bases lying between them. Germline V CDR1 and CDR2: SGDLS, YYNGEE. CDR3 length equals 12 residues. Here the CDR3 reads CASSVEGYEQYF. The CDR3, as DNA: TGTGCCAGCAGCGTTGAAGGGTACGAGCAGTACTTC.

CDR3 sequence (DNA): TGCAGCGCGGTGACAGGGGCGGATGGCTACACCTTC. Translated: CSAVTGADGYTF. The chain couples TRBV29-1 to TRBJ1-2, with 8 bases lining up with TRBD1. This CDR3 is built from 12 residues. The junction had 7 bases not matched to a gene; V was cut back by 7 bases and J by 6 bases. CDR1 is SQVTM and CDR2 is ANQGSEA in the germline V gene.

The CDR3 coding sequence is TGTGCCAGCAGCGCTACTATCTACAGTGTTCCTATGTACGAGCAGTACTTC. Protein product: CASSATIYSVPMYEQYF. The gene calls are TRBV5-8 and TRBJ2-7; D gene unclear. CDR3 length: 17 residues. The V gene lost 4 bases and the J gene lost 4 bases, with 24 bases spanning the gap. Per germline, CDR1 SGHTS and CDR2 YDEGEE.

This clone was seen only once. V and J are TRBV7-9 and TRBJ1-3; D remains unclear. Trimming took off 5 bases at V and 0 bases at J, with 11 bases between the two ends. Germline V gives CDR1 SEHNR, CDR2 FQNEAQ (reference sequence). The CDR3 has 15 amino acids. CDR3 loop: CASSRTANSGNTIYF. The DNA of the CDR3 is TGTGCCAGCAGCCGTACAGCGAACTCTGGAAACACCATATATTTT.

The CDR3, as DNA: TGTGCCAGCAGGCGCGCCGGAGACTACCTATCCGGGGAGCTGTTTTTT. This sequence encodes CASRRAGDYLSGELFF. The chain joins TRBV7-2 to TRBJ2-2, with D maybe TRBD2 (5 bases). The germline V gene encodes CDR1 SGHTA and CDR2 FQGNSA. The CDR3 totals 16 residues. The V gene lost 6 bases and the J gene lost 6 bases, with 20 bases spanning the gap. The complete variable domain, with remaining parts taken from reference TRBV7-2 and TRBJ2-2, reads GAGVSQSPSNKVTEKGKDVELRCDPISGHTALYWYRQSLGQGLEFLIYFQGNSAPDKSGLPSDRFSAERTGGSVSTLTIQRTQQEDSAVYLCASRRAGDYLSGELFFGEGSRLTVL.

This clone turned up a few times. The chain joins TRBV7-3 to TRBJ2-1; TRBD2 is a possible D gene (6 bases). CDR3 length equals 14 residues. CDR1 is SGHTA, CDR2 FQGTGA, per germline. Trimming shortened V by 1 base and J by 2 bases, and 6 bases separated the two germline ends. CDR3 sequence reads: CASSLRGAYNEQFF. The CDR3, as DNA: TGTGCCAGCAGCTTAAGGGGGGCCTACAATGAGCAGTTCTTC.

The chain carries TRBV7-2 and TRBJ2-7; 9 positions agree with TRBD2. Germline CDR1 SGHTA, CDR2 FQGNSA. The ends lost 3 bases at V and 5 bases at J; junction bases unmatched: 8. This CDR3 contains 15 residues. CDR3 sequence reads: CASSFLAGVNNEQYF. The DNA for the CDR3 is TGTGCCAGCAGCTTCTTAGCGGGAGTTAATAACGAGCAGTACTTC. Filled out from reference TRBV7-2 and TRBJ2-7, the complete variable domain reads GAGVSQSPSNKVTEKGKDVELRCDPISGHTALYWYRQSLGQGLEFLIYFQGNSAPDKSGLPSDRFSAERTGGSVSTLTIQRTQQEDSAVYLCASSFLAGVNNEQYFGPGTRLTVT.

The rearrangement uses TRBV7-9 and TRBJ2-3; D might be TRBD2 (6 bases). Germline loops: CDR1 SEHNR, CDR2 FQNEAQ (reference sequence). The CDR3 consists of 14 residues. V lost 1 base and J 8 bases, leaving 13 bases between the germline ends. The CDR3 DNA sequence: TGTGCCAGCAGCTTAGGGGGGGAAGTTATTACGCAGTATTTT. Encoded protein: CASSLGGEVITQYF.

In its sample, this clone was seen a few times. V usage is TRBV5-1 and J usage is TRBJ1-4, with no clear D. V was trimmed by 3 bases and J by 4 bases, leaving 16 bases between them. The CDR3 extends over 16 amino acids. Germline V gene data show CDR1 as SGHRS and CDR2 as YFSETQ. DNA of the CDR3: TGCGCCAGCAGCTCGGGCCTCGTGGGTAATAATGAAAAACTGTTTTTT. Amino acid sequence: CASSSGLVGNNEKLFF.

The rearrangement joins TRBV6-5 to TRBJ1-2; 9 positions agree with TRBD1. Trimming removed 7 bases from V and 8 bases from J; junction bases left unmatched: 11. Germline V CDR1 and CDR2: MNHEY, SVGAGI. This CDR3 spans 14 amino acids. Written as DNA, the CDR3 is TGTGCCAGCATCTCTTGGGGACAGGGTAGAGGCTACACCTTC. Translation gives CASISWGQGRGYTF.